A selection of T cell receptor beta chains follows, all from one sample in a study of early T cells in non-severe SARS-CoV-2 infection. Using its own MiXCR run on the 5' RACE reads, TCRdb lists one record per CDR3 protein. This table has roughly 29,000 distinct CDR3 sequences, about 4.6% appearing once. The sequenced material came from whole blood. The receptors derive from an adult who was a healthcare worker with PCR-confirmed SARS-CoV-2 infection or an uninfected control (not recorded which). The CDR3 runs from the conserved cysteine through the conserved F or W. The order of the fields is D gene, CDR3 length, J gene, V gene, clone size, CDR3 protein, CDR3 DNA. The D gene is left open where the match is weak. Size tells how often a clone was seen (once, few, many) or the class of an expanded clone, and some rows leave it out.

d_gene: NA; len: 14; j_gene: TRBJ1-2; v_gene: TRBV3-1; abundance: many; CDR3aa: CASSQERSRSGYTF; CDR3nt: TGTGCCAGCAGCCAAGAAAGGTCCAGGTCTGGCTACACCTTC
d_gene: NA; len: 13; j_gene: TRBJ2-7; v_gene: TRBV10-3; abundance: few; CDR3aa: CAISDRGTYEQYF; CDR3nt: TGTGCCATCAGTGACCGGGGAACCTACGAGCAGTACTTC
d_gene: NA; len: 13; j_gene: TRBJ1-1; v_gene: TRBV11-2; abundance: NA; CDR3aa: CASSLLQGNGAFF; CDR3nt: TGTGCCAGCAGCTTACTCCAGGGTAATGGAGCTTTCTTT
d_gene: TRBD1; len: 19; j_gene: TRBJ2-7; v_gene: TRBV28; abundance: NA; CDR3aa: CVLPPWRDRGESRSYEQYF; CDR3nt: TGTGTCCTTCCCCCTTGGAGGGACAGGGGAGAGTCGCGTTCCTACGAGCAGTACTTC
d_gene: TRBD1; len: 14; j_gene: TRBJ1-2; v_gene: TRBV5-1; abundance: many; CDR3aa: CASSSTGGNYGYTF; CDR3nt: TGCGCCAGCAGCTCGACAGGGGGCAACTATGGCTACACCTTC
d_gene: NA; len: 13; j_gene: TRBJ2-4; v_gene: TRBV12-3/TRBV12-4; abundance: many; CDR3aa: CASRAVAKNIQYF; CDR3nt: TGTGCCAGCAGGGCCGTAGCCAAAAACATTCAGTACTTC
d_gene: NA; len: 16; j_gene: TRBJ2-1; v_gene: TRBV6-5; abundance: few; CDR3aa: CASSYVDWTSSNEQFF; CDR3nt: TGTGCCAGCAGTTACGTGGATTGGACCTCCAGCAATGAGCAGTTCTTC
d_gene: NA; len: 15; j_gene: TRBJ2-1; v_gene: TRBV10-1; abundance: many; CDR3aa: CASSEATALGNEQFF; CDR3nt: TGCGCCAGCAGTGAAGCTACCGCCCTTGGCAATGAGCAGTTCTTC
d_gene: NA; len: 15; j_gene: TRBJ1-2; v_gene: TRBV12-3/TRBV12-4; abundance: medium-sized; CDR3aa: CASSQGRIPAYGYTF; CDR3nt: TGTGCCAGCAGTCAAGGACGGATCCCAGCTTATGGCTACACCTTC
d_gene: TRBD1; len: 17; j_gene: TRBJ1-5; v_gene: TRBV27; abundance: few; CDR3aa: CASSASGTGGLHQPQHF; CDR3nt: TGTGCCAGCAGTGCCTCCGGGACAGGGGGGTTGCATCAGCCCCAGCATTTT
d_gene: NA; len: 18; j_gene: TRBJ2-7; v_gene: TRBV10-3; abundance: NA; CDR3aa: CAISGAGAAGLNLYEQYF; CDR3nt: TGTGCCATCAGTGGCGCGGGGGCAGCGGGACTTAACCTCTACGAGCAGTACTTC
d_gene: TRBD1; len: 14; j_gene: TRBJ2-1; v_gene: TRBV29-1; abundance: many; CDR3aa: CSVDVGQVYNEQFF; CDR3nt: TGCAGCGTTGACGTCGGACAGGTATACAATGAGCAGTTCTTC
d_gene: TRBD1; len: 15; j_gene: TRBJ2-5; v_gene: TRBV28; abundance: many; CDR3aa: CASSFEQGAGETQYF; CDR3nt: TGTGCCAGCAGTTTTGAACAGGGGGCGGGAGAGACCCAGTACTTC
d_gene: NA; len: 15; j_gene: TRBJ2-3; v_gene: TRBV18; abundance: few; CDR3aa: CASSYNTGLRDTQYF; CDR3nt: TGTGCCAGCTCGTACAATACAGGGTTGAGAGATACGCAGTATTTT
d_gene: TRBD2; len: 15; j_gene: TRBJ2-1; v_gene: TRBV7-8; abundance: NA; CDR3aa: CASSSSGGFYNEQFF; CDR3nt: TGTGCCAGCAGCTCAAGCGGGGGATTCTACAATGAGCAGTTCTTC
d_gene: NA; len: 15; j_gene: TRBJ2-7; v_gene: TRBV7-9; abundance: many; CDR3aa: CASLPLNLFPYEQYF; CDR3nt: TGTGCCAGCCTCCCCCTGAACCTTTTTCCCTACGAGCAGTACTTC
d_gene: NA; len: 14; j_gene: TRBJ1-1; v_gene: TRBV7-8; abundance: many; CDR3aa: CASRRLYRDTEAFF; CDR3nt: TGTGCCAGCAGGCGGTTGTATCGGGACACTGAAGCTTTCTTT
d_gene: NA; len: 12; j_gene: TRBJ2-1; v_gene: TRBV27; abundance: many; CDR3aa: CASKGIRDEQFF; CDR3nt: TGTGCCAGCAAGGGAATTCGGGATGAGCAGTTCTTC
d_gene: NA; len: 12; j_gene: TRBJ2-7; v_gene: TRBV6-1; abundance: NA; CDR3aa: CASSLDFYEQYF; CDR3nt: TGTGCCAGCAGTCTGGACTTCTACGAGCAGTACTTC
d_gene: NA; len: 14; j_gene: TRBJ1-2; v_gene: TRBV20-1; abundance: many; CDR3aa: CSAREGPFNYGYTF; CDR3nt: TGCAGTGCTAGAGAGGGACCGTTCAACTATGGCTACACCTTC
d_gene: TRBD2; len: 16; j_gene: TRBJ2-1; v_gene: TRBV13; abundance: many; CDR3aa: CASSLQLGLTYNEQFF; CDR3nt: TGTGCCAGCAGCTTGCAACTGGGACTAACCTACAATGAGCAGTTCTTC
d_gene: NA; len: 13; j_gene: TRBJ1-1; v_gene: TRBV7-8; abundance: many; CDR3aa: CASSTDRNTEAFF; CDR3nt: TGTGCCAGCAGCACCGACAGGAACACTGAAGCTTTCTTT
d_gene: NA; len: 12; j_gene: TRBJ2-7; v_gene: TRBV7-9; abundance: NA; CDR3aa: CASSYNDYEQYF; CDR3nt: TGTGCCAGCAGTTATAACGACTACGAGCAGTACTTC
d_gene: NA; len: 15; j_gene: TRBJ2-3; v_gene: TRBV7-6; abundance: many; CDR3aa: CASSSEGVITDTQYF; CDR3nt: TGTGCCAGCAGCTCAGAGGGCGTAATCACAGATACGCAGTATTTT
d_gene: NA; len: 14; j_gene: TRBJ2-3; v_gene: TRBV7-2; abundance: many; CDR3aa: CASSFAAEGDTQYF; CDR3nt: TGTGCCAGCAGCTTCGCGGCAGAAGGAGATACGCAGTATTTT
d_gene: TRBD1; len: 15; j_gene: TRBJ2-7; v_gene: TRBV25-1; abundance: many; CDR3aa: CASSDTGQGVYEQYF; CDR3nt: TGTGCCAGCAGTGATACGGGACAGGGGGTCTACGAGCAGTACTTC
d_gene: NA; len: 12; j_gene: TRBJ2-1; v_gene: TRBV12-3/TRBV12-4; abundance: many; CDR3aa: CASSFNLDEQFF; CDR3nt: TGTGCCAGCAGTTTTAATTTGGATGAGCAGTTCTTC
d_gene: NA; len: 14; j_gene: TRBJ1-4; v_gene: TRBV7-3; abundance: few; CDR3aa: CASSPSPGAGKLFF; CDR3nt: TGTGCCAGCAGCCCGTCCCCGGGCGCGGGAAAACTGTTTTTT
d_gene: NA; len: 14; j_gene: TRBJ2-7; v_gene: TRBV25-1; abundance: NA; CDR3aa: CASSGGSGSYEQYF; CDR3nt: TGTGCCAGCAGTGGGGGTAGCGGCTCCTACGAGCAGTACTTC
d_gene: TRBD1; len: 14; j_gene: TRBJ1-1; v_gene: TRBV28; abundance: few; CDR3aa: CASRRTGGRTEAFF; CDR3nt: TGTGCCAGCAGACGGACAGGGGGCCGGACTGAAGCTTTCTTT
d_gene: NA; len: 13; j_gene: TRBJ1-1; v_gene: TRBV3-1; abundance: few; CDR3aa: CASTSLGNAEAFF; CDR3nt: TGTGCCAGCACCTCACTAGGTAATGCTGAAGCTTTCTTT
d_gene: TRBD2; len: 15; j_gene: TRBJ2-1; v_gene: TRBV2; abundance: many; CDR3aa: CASNPTGGDYNEQFF; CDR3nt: TGTGCCAGCAACCCCACGGGGGGAGACTACAATGAGCAGTTCTTC